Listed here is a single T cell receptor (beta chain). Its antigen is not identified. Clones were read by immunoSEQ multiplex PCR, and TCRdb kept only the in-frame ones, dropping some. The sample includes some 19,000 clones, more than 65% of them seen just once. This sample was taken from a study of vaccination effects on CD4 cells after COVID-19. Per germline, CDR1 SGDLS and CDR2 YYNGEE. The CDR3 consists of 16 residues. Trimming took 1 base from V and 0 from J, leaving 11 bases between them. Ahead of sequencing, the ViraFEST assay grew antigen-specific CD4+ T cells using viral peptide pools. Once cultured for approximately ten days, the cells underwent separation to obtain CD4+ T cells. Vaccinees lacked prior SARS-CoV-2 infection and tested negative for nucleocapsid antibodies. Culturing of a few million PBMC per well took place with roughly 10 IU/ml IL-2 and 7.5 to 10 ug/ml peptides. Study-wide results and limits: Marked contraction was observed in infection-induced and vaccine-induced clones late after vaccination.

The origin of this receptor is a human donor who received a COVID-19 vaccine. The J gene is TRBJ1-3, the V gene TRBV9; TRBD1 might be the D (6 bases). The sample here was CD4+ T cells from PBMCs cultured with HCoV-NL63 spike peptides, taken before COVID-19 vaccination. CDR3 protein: CASSVTTGSSGNTIYF. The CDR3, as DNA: TGTGCCAGCAGCGTAACTACAGGGAGCTCTGGAAACACCATATATTTT. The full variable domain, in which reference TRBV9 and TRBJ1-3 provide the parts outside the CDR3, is DSGVTQTPKHLITATGQRVTLRCSPRSGDLSVYWYQQSLDQGLQFLIQYYNGEERAKGNILERFSAQQFPDLHSELNLSSLELGDSALYFCASSVTTGSSGNTIYFGEGSWLTVV.